These 18 T cell receptor beta chains share one sample of origin, sequenced in a study of T cells after somatic rescue of genetic block. TCRdb keeps only in-frame clones here, not all; method: immunoSEQ multiplex PCR. The table has tens of thousands of clones, under 95% seen once. Input material: peripheral blood mononuclear cells (PBMCs). These receptor sequences come from a man aged 30 to 39.

The chain carries TRBV5-8 and TRBJ2-1; the D gene is possibly TRBD1 (6 bases). This CDR3 spans 15 amino acids. The germline V gene has CDR1 SGHTS and CDR2 YDEGEE. The ends were cut back, 4 bases at V and 0 bases at J, with 11 bases in the middle. CDR3 in DNA: TGTGCCAGCAGCCCCAGGGGTGACTCCTACAATGAGCAGTTCTTC. Translation: CASSPRGDSYNEQFF.

In this sample, this clone turned up once. The J gene is TRBJ2-1, the V gene TRBV29-1, with TRBD2 matching 12 bases. Germline V gene lookup returns CDR1 SQVTM and CDR2 ANQGSEA. This CDR3 is built from 14 residues. Losses at the gene ends were 6 bases for V and 6 bases for J; bases not matched to a gene: 6. The CDR3 loop reads CSVIGLAGPNEQFF. CDR3 DNA sequence: TGCAGCGTGATCGGACTAGCGGGGCCCAATGAGCAGTTCTTC.

This chain connects TRBV7-2 to TRBJ2-1, with D hard to call. Germline V gives CDR1 SGHTA, CDR2 FQGNSA. Trimming stripped 6 bases from V and 0 bases from J, with 12 bases between. The CDR3 length is 15 residues. CDR3 DNA sequence: TGTGCCAGCAGACCTAGACCTAGCTCCTACAATGAGCAGTTCTTC. Its protein is CASRPRPSSYNEQFF.

The J gene is TRBJ2-2, the V gene TRBV7-9; 8 bases are shared with TRBD1. Germline V gives CDR1 SEHNR, CDR2 FQNEAQ (reference sequence). Germline trimming cut 5 bases from V and 4 bases from J; bases unmatched to any gene: 3. The CDR3 has 14 amino acids. In DNA, the CDR3 is TGTGCCAGCAGCATGACAGGGGCCACCGGGGAGCTGTTTTTT. It codes for CASSMTGATGELFF.

The genes are TRBV10-3 and TRBJ1-5, with D tentatively TRBD1 (5 bases). CDR3 length: 13 amino acids. The V gene's germline CDR1 is ENHRY and CDR2 SYGVKD. Trimming stripped 10 bases from V and 3 bases from J, with 13 bases between. The CDR3 protein is CATVKGDNQPQHF. The CDR3 DNA reads as TGTGCCACCGTCAAAGGGGACAATCAGCCCCAGCATTTT.

The rearrangement links TRBV28 to TRBJ2-5; 10 nucleotides match TRBD1. With V trimmed by 6 bases and J by 5 bases, 9 bases remained unmatched. Germline CDR1 and CDR2: MDHEN and SYDVKM. The CDR3 length is 15 residues. CDR3 protein: CASSPDRGHEETQYF. For the CDR3, the DNA is TGTGCCAGCAGCCCCGACAGGGGGCATGAGGAGACCCAGTACTTC. The full variable domain, rest sourced from reference TRBV28 and TRBJ2-5, is DVKVTQSSRYLVKRTGEKVFLECVQDMDHENMFWYRQDPGLGLRLIYFSYDVKMKEKGDIPEGYSVSREKKERFSLILESASTNQTSMYLCASSPDRGHEETQYFGPGTRLLVL.

Details on this clone: Mismatch with germline at one junction end may stem from a read error. This rearrangement joins TRBV28 to TRBJ1-2; 10 bases map to TRBD1. This CDR3 contains 18 residues. Germline V gene data show CDR1 as MDHEN and CDR2 as SYDVKM. In DNA form, the CDR3 reads TGTGCCAGCAGCCCCTTCAAGAACCGGGGACAGGGGAACTTTGGCTACACCTTC. Translated, it gives CASSPFKNRGQGNFGYTF.

V gene TRBV28 combines with J gene TRBJ1-5; D not resolved. The germline V and J ends were trimmed by 2 bases and 0 bases, with 5 bases remaining between them. This CDR3 contains 14 residues. Germline CDR1 reads MDHEN; CDR2 reads SYDVKM. The CDR3 nucleotides are TGTGCCAGCAGTTTAAGCAGTAGCAATCAGCCCCAGCATTTT. Encoded protein: CASSLSSSNQPQHF.

This chain joins TRBV28 and TRBJ2-7; D might be TRBD1 (5 bases). Germline CDR1 MDHEN, CDR2 SYDVKM. The CDR3 is 12 residues long. Between the trimmed V and J ends, which lost 7 bases and 5 bases, there was a span of 12 bases. The CDR3 here is CASTFRDHEQYF. In DNA form, the CDR3 reads TGTGCCAGCACCTTCAGGGATCACGAGCAGTACTTC.

This clone was counted only a few times. The V and J genes are TRBV19 and TRBJ2-7, with D perhaps TRBD1 (5 bases). The germline V gene encodes CDR1 LNHDA and CDR2 SQIVND (reference sequence). Trimming pared 5 bases from V and 0 bases from J, leaving 8 bases between. The CDR3 spans 13 residues. The CDR3 region is CASSPDSSYEQYF. In nucleotides, the CDR3 is TGTGCCAGTAGTCCTGACAGCTCCTACGAGCAGTACTTC.

The chain employs TRBV18 and TRBJ1-2; D might be TRBD1 (6 bases). V dropped 2 bases and J dropped 8 bases, with 15 bases sitting between them. The CDR3 consists of 14 residues. Germline V gene sequence: CDR1 KGHSH, CDR2 LQKENI. CDR3 sequence: CASSPTTQGGGYTF. CDR3 DNA sequence: TGTGCCAGCTCACCAACAACACAGGGCGGAGGCTACACCTTC. Together with reference TRBV18 and TRBJ1-2, the CDR3 gives the full variable domain: NAGVMQNPRHLVRRRGQEARLRCSPMKGHSHVYWYRQLPEEGLKFMVYLQKENIIDESGMPKERFSAEFPKEGPSILRIQQVVRGDSAAYFCASSPTTQGGGYTFGSGTRLTVV.

The chain uses TRBV9 and TRBJ2-7; 7 positions match TRBD2. Trimming cost V 2 bases and J 1 base; bases outside gene matches: 3. CDR3 length: 14 amino acids. The germline gives CDR1 SGDLS, CDR2 YYNGEE. CDR3 residues: CASSVQGGSYEQYF. In nucleotides, the CDR3 is TGTGCCAGCAGCGTCCAGGGAGGGTCCTACGAGCAGTACTTC.

The V call is TRBV7-9, the J call TRBJ2-7; 8 bases align to TRBD1. Per the germline V gene, CDR1 is SEHNR and CDR2 is FQNEAQ (reference sequence). This CDR3 region has 13 residues. Trimming at V came to 5 bases and at J to 6 bases, leaving 6 bases not matched to a gene. CDR3 coding DNA: TGTGCCAGCAGCGCCAGGACAGGGCCCGAGCAGTACTTC. Its translation: CASSARTGPEQYF.

The CDR3 bases are TGTGCCAGCAGCCATCAAGGTGTGGCGACACAGGGGTACGAGCAGTACTTC. Translated: CASSHQGVATQGYEQYF. The chain couples TRBV21-1 to TRBJ2-7; the table's TRBD1 call for D was not verified on the DNA. TRBV21-1 is a pseudogene locus. The CDR3 is made up of 17 amino acids.

This chain links TRBV6-5 with TRBJ1-5; 8 bases fit TRBD1. V lost 6 bases to trimming and J lost 2 bases; unmatched junction nucleotides: 3. CDR3 length: 14 residues. Germline loops: CDR1 MNHEY, CDR2 SVGAGI. The CDR3 DNA is TGTGCCAGCAGCCCGGACAGGGGCAATCAGCCCCAGCATTTT. Residues: CASSPDRGNQPQHF.

The V gene is TRBV2, the J gene TRBJ1-1, with D hard to call. Germline CDR1 is SNHLY and CDR2 is FYNNEI. Deletions cut 4 bases from V and 0 bases from J, with 12 bases between. The CDR3 length is 15 residues. The DNA for the CDR3 is TGTGCCAGCAGTGCGAGGAGGGAAATGAACACTGAAGCTTTCTTT. Translated: CASSARREMNTEAFF.

The chain combines TRBV27 with TRBJ2-1; D is possibly TRBD2 (5 bases). This CDR3 is 18 amino acids long. V was cut by 3 bases and J by 2 bases, with 20 bases left in between. Germline V gives CDR1 MNHEY, CDR2 SMNVEV (reference sequence). The CDR3 DNA is TGTGCCAGCAGTTTGAACCCTACGCGGGCTATAGCCTACAATGAGCAGTTCTTC. Translated: CASSLNPTRAIAYNEQFF.

The V gene is TRBV4-1, the J gene TRBJ2-5, with a weak D call TRBD2 (5 bases). The CDR3 runs 18 residues. Per the germline V gene, CDR1 is MGHRA and CDR2 is YSYEKL. V dropped 2 bases and J dropped 11 bases, with 30 bases sitting between them. The CDR3 protein is CASSQMLLFEGDGMGQYF. In DNA form, the CDR3 reads TGCGCCAGCAGCCAAATGCTCCTCTTTGAGGGAGACGGAATGGGGCAGTACTTC.